These T cell receptor beta chains were read from a single sample in a study of blood T cell repertoires in COVID-19. Produced via immunoSEQ multiplex PCR; TCRdb's table is partial and in-frame only. The profile shows about 240,000 clones, around 82% of them singletons. The sequenced sample was PBMCs or T cells enriched from blood (not recorded which). All receptors come from a woman between 40 and 55 years old who had been exposed to COVID-19. CDR3s include the opening cysteine and the closing phenylalanine or tryptophan. D genes are given only for firm matches. Clone size is given for some rows only: seen once, a few or many times, or a class if the clone is expanded.

V gene: TRBV30; D gene: -; J gene: TRBJ2-1; clone size: few; CDR3 DNA: TGTGCCTGGAGTTTCGAGACAGCTCTGGAGCAGTTCTTC; CDR3 protein: CAWSFETALEQFF
V gene: TRBV27; D gene: -; J gene: TRBJ2-7; clone size: once; CDR3 DNA: TGTGCCACCAAGTTCTCGGACAACGAGATTTACGAGCAGTACTTC; CDR3 protein: CATKFSDNEIYEQYF
V gene: TRBV9; D gene: TRBD1; J gene: TRBJ2-2; clone size: many; CDR3 DNA: TGTGCCAGCAGCGCTCGTACAGGGGTTCTGGGCGGGGAGCTGTTTTTT; CDR3 protein: CASSARTGVLGGELFF
V gene: TRBV9; D gene: TRBD2; J gene: TRBJ2-1; clone size: -; CDR3 DNA: TGTGCCAGCAGCTCACCGGGACTAGCGGACAATGAGCAGTTCTTC; CDR3 protein: CASSSPGLADNEQFF
V gene: TRBV2; D gene: -; J gene: TRBJ1-2; clone size: -; CDR3 DNA: TGTGCCAGCAGCGCCGGTAGGGGCAGCTTTCTTTATTCAAACTATGGCTACACCTTC; CDR3 protein: CASSAGRGSFLYSNYGYTF
V gene: TRBV11-2; D gene: TRBD2; J gene: TRBJ2-2; clone size: -; CDR3 DNA: TGTGCCAGCAGTCGCGTTGGGGGGGCCGGGGAGCTGTTTTTT; CDR3 protein: CASSRVGGAGELFF
V gene: TRBV7-3; D gene: -; J gene: TRBJ2-5; clone size: -; CDR3 DNA: TGTGCCAGCAGCTTAACGCCCGGAGAGACCCAGTACTTC; CDR3 protein: CASSLTPGETQYF
V gene: TRBV18; D gene: -; J gene: TRBJ1-4; clone size: -; CDR3 DNA: TGTGCCAGCTCACTCTTCGATGAAAAACTGTTTTTT; CDR3 protein: CASSLFDEKLFF
V gene: TRBV4-3; D gene: -; J gene: TRBJ1-3; clone size: many; CDR3 DNA: TGCGCCAGCAGCCAAGACCCGGGGGGGACTGGAAACACCATATATTTT; CDR3 protein: CASSQDPGGTGNTIYF
V gene: TRBV27; D gene: -; J gene: TRBJ1-2; clone size: -; CDR3 DNA: TGTGCCAGCAGTTCCCAGGGGTCTGGCTACACCTTC; CDR3 protein: CASSSQGSGYTF
V gene: TRBV11-2; D gene: -; J gene: TRBJ1-1; clone size: -; CDR3 DNA: TGTGCCAGCAGCTTTGCGGGCACTGAAGCTTTCTTT; CDR3 protein: CASSFAGTEAFF
V gene: TRBV7-9; D gene: -; J gene: TRBJ1-6; clone size: -; CDR3 DNA: TGTGCCAGCAGCTTAAGCACGAGCTCCTATAATTCACCCCTCCACTTT; CDR3 protein: CASSLSTSSYNSPLHF
V gene: TRBV28; D gene: -; J gene: TRBJ1-4; clone size: -; CDR3 DNA: TGTGCCAGCAGTTTAAGGCGGGGCACAACTAATGAAAAACTGTTTTTT; CDR3 protein: CASSLRRGTTNEKLFF
V gene: TRBV3-1/TRBV3-2; D gene: -; J gene: TRBJ1-2; clone size: few; CDR3 DNA: TGTGCCAGCAGCCCCCCCGGGAACTATGGCTACACCTTC; CDR3 protein: CASSPPGNYGYTF
V gene: TRBV19; D gene: -; J gene: TRBJ1-2; clone size: -; CDR3 DNA: TGTGCCAGTAGTATAGCGGCGGTGCCCTATGGCTACACCTTC; CDR3 protein: CASSIAAVPYGYTF
V gene: TRBV19; D gene: -; J gene: TRBJ1-5; clone size: -; CDR3 DNA: TGTGCCAGTAGTATTTTGTCCGGAGGTCAGCCCCAGCATTTT; CDR3 protein: CASSILSGGQPQHF
V gene: TRBV6-5; D gene: TRBD2; J gene: TRBJ2-5; clone size: -; CDR3 DNA: TGTGCCAGCAGTTATTGGACTAGCGGGGGTAAAGAGACCCAGTACTTC; CDR3 protein: CASSYWTSGGKETQYF
V gene: TRBV6-5; D gene: -; J gene: TRBJ1-2; clone size: -; CDR3 DNA: TGTGCCAGCAGTTACTCAGGAGGCTATGGCTACACCTTC; CDR3 protein: CASSYSGGYGYTF
V gene: TRBV19; D gene: TRBD2; J gene: TRBJ2-1; clone size: -; CDR3 DNA: TGTGCCAGTAGTATCCCTTTAGCGGGGGGCAGGGATGAGCAGTTCTTC; CDR3 protein: CASSIPLAGGRDEQFF
V gene: TRBV7-9; D gene: -; J gene: TRBJ2-6; clone size: -; CDR3 DNA: TGTGCCAGCAGCAAACAGGGTTCTGGGGCCAACGTCCTGACTTTC; CDR3 protein: CASSKQGSGANVLTF